This TCR beta chain was profiled in a study of T cell responses to AZD1222 COVID-19 vaccine. Study observations and caveats: There were mostly white British donors and more females than males, and clonal diversity was possibly underestimated. Spike as a whole was targeted by vaccine-associated CD4 TCRs, dominant at 160-218 and 743-854. The reported proportion of spike-specific TCRs targeting unmutated variant regions was nearly half.

Sequencing was performed with immunoSEQ multiplex PCR; in TCRdb, only in-frame clones are kept and a portion is missing. This table holds about 120,000 clones, roughly 87% found once. About this clone: Its antigen is as yet unknown.

The study pooled second doses at about 4 or about 12 weeks. Sequences were derived from peripheral blood, sampled 28 days after the second AZD1222 dose. This clonotype was obtained from an adult who received the AZD1222 COVID-19 vaccine.

CDR3 DNA: TGTGCCAGCAGCTTGACTGGGGCCCTGAACACTGAAGCTTTCTTT. Translating it yields CASSLTGALNTEAFF. The J gene is TRBJ1-1, the V gene TRBV5-5; possibly TRBD1 for D (5 bases). Germline CDR1 SGHKS, CDR2 YYEKEE (reference sequence). The V end was cut by 1 base, the J end by 0 bases, with 10 bases between. The CDR3 has 15 amino acids.